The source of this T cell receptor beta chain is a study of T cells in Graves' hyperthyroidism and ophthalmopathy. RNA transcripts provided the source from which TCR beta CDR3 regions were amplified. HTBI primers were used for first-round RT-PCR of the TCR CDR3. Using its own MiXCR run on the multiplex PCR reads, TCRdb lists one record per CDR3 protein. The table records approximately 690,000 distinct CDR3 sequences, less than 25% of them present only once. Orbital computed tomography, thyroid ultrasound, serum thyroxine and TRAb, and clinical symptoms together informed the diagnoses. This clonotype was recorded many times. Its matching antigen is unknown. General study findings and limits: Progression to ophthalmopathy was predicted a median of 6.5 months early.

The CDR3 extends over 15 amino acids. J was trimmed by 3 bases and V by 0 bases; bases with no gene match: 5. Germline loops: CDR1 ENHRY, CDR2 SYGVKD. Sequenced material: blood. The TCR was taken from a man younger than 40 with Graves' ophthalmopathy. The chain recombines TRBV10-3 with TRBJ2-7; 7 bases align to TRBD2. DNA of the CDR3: TGTGCCATCAGTGAGTCAGAAGCGGGGCACTACGAGCAGTACTTC. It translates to CAISESEAGHYEQYF.